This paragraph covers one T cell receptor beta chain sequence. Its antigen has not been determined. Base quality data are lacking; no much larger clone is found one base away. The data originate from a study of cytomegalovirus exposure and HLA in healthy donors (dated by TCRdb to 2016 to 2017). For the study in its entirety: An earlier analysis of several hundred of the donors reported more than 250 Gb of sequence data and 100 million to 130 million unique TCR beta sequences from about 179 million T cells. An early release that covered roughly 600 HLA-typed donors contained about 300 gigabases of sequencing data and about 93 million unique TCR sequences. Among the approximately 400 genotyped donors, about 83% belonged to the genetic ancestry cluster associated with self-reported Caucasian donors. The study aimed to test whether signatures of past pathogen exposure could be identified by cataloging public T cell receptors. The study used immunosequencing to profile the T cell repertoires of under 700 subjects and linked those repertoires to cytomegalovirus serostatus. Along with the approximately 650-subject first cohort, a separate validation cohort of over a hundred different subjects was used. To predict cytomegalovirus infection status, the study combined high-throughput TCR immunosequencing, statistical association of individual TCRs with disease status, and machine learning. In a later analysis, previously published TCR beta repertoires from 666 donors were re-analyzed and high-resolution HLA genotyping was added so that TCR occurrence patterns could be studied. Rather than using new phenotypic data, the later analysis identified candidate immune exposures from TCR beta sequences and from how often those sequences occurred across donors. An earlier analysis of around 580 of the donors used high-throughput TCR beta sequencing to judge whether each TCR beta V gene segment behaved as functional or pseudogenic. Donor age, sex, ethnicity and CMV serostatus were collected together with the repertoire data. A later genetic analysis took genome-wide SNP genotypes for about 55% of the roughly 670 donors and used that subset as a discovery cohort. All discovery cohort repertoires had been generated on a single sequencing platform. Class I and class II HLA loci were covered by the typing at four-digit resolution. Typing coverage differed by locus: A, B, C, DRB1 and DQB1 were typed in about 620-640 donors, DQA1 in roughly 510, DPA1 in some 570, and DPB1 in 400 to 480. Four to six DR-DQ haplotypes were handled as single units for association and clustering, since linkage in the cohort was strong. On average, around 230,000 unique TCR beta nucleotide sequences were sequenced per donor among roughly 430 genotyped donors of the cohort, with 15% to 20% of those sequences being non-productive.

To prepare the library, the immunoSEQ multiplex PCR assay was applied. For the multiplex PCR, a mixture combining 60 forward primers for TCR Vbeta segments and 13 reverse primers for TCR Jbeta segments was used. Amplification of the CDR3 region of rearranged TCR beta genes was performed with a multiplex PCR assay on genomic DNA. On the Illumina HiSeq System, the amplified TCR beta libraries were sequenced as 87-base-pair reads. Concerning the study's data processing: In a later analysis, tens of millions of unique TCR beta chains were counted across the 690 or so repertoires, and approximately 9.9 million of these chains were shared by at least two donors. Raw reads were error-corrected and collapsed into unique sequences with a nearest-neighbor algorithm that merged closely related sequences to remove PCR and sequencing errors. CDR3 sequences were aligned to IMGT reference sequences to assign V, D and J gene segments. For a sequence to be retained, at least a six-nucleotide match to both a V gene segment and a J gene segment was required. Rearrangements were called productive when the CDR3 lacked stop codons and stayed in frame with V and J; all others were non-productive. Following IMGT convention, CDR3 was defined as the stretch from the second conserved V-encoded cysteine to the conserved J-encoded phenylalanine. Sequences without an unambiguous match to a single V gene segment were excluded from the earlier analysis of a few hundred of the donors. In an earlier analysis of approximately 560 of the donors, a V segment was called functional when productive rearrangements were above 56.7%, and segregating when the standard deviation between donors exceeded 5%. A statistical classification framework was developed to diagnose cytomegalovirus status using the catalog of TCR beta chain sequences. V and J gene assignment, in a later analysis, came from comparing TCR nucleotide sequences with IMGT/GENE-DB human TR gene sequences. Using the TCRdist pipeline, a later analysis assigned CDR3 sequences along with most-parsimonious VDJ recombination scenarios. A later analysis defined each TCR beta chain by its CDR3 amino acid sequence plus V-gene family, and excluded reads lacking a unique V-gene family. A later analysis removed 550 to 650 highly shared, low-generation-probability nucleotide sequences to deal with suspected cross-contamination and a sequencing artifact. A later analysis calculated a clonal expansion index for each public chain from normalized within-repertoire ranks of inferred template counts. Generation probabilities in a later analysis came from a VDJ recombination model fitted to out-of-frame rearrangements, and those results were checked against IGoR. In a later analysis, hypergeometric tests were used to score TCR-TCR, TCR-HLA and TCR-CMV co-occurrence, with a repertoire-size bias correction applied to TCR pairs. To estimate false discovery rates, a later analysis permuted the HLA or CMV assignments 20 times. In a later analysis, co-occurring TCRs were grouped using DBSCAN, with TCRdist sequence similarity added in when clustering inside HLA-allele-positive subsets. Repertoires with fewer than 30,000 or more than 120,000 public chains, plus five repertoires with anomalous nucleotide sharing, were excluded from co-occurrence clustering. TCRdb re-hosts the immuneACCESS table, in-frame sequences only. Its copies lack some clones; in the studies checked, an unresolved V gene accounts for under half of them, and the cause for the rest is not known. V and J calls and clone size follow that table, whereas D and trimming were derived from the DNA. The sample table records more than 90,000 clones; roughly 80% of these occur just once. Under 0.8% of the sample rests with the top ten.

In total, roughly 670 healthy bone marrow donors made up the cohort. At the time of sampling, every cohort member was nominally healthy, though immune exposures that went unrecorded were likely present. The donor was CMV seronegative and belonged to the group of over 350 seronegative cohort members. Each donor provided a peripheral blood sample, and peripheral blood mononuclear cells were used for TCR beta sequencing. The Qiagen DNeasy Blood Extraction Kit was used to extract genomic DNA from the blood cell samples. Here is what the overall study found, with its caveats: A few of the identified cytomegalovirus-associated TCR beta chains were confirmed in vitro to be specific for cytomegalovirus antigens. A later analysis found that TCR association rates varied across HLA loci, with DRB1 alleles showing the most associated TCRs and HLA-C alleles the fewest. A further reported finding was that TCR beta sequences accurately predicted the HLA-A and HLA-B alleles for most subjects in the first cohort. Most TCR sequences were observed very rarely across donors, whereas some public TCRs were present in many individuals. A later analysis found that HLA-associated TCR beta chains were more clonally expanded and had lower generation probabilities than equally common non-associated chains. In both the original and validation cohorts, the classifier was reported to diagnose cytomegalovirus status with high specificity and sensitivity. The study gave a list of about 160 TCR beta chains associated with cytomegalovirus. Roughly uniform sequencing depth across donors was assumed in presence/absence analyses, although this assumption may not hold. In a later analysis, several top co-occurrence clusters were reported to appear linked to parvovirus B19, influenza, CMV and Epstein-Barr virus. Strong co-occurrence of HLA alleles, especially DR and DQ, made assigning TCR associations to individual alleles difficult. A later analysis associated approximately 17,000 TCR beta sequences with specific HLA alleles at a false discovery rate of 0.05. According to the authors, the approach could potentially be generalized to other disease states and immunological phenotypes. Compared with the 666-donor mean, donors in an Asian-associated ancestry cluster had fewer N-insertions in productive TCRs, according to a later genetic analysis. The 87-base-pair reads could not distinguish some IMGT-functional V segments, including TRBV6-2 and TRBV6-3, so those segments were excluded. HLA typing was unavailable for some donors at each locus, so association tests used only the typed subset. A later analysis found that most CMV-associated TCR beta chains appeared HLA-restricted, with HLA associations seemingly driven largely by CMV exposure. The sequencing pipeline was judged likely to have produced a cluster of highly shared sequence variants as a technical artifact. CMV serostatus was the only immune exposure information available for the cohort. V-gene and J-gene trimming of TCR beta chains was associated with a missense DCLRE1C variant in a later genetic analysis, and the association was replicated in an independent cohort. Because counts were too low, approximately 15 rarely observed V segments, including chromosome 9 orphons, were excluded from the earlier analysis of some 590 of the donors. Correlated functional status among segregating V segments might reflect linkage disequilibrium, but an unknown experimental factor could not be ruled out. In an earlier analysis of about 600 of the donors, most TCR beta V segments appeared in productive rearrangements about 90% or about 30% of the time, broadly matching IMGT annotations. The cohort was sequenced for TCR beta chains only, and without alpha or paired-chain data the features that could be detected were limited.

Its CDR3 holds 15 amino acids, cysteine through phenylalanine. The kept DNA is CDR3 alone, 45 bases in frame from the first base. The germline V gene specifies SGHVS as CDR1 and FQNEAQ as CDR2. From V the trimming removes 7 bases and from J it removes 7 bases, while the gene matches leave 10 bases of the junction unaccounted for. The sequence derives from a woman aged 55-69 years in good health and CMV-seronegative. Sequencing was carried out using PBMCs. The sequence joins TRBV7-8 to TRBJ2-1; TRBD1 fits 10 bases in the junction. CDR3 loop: CASNAGTGARNEQFF. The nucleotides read TGTGCCAGCAACGCCGGGACAGGGGCGCGAAATGAGCAGTTCTTC.